One sample yielded the 30 T cell receptor beta chains listed below, sequenced in a study of shared clonotypes between healthy human individuals. The assay was immunoSEQ multiplex PCR, and TCRdb's table has in-frame clones only and misses some. The sample carries about 2.5 million clones, 92% recorded once. The material sequenced was naive CD4+ T cells from PBMCs. The subset here: CD45RA+ positively selected. These receptors were obtained from a man between 18 and 35 years old in good health. Some clones in this sample may be carry-over from other donors' samples.

V and J are TRBV5-4 and TRBJ2-5; a possible D gene is TRBD1 (5 bases). Per the germline V gene, CDR1 is SGHNT and CDR2 is YYREEE (reference sequence). Trimming cost V 0 bases and J 2 bases, with 8 bases left between them. This CDR3 spans 14 amino acids. In DNA, the CDR3 is TGTGCCAGCAGCTTGGCTTCAGGGCAAGAGACCCAGTACTTC. Amino acids: CASSLASGQETQYF.

J is TRBJ1-5 and V is TRBV30; 7 bases match TRBD1. Germline CDR1 and CDR2: GTSNPN and SVGIG (reference sequence). The V and J ends lost 2 bases and 1 base, in that order; junction bases with no gene match: 11. This CDR3 is built from 17 residues. For the CDR3, the DNA is TGTGCCTGGAGTCTTGTCCGGACAGGCGGGAGCAATCAGCCCCAGCATTTT. Amino acids: CAWSLVRTGGSNQPQHF.

The rearrangement uses TRBV15 and TRBJ2-7; D is perhaps TRBD2 (6 bases). Trimming took off 6 bases at V and 0 bases at J, with 15 bases between the two ends. The CDR3 is made up of 15 amino acids. Germline-derived CDR1 and CDR2 are LNHNV and YYDKDF (reference sequence). The CDR3 spells CATSNILAASYEQYF. CDR3 DNA: TGTGCCACCAGTAATATTTTAGCGGCCTCCTACGAGCAGTACTTC. Full variable domain (rest looked up from reference TRBV15 and TRBJ2-7): DAMVIQNPRYQVTQFGKPVTLSCSQTLNHNVMYWYQQKSSQAPKLLFHYYDKDFNNEADTPDNFQSRRPNTSFCFLDIRSPGLGDTAMYLCATSNILAASYEQYFGPGTRLTVT.

This clone was recorded once. This chain joins TRBV30 and TRBJ2-1; 12 bases match TRBD2. CDR3 size: 15 residues. Germline CDR1 reads GTSNPN; CDR2 reads SVGIG (reference sequence). With V trimmed by 3 bases and J by 10 bases, 10 bases remained unmatched. For the CDR3, the DNA is TGTGCCTGGAGGACTAGCGGGAGAGATTTTGGCGAGCAGTTCTTC. It specifies CAWRTSGRDFGEQFF.

The table lists this clone with a count of one. The chain combines TRBV5-4 with TRBJ2-3, with 11 bases matching TRBD2. The CDR3 totals 16 residues. V was pared by 2 bases and J by 4 bases, with 6 bases of the junction left unmatched. Germline V gives CDR1 SGHNT, CDR2 YYREEE (reference sequence). The DNA of the CDR3 is TGTGCCAGCAGCTTAAGACTAGCGGGAAAGGCAGATACGCAGTATTTT. Translating gives CASSLRLAGKADTQYF.

This clone was seen a few times. The rearrangement joins TRBV5-1 to TRBJ1-1, with D unclear. Trimming removed 2 bases at V and 4 bases at J, with 9 bases between. The CDR3 runs to 13 residues. Germline CDR1 and CDR2: SGHRS and YFSETQ. This CDR3 reads CASSFLGPTEAFF. The CDR3 DNA sequence: TGCGCCAGCAGCTTTCTTGGGCCCACTGAAGCTTTCTTT.

The chain is built from TRBV28 and TRBJ1-3, with D possibly TRBD1 on 5 matching bases. CDR3 length: 16 residues. The germline gives CDR1 MDHEN, CDR2 SYDVKM. The V and J ends lost 3 bases and 0 bases respectively, with 12 bases between them. The DNA of the CDR3 is TGTGCCAGCAGTTTGGGGCCTATTAACTCTGGAAACACCATATATTTT. The encoded protein is CASSLGPINSGNTIYF.

This chain connects TRBV29-1 to TRBJ1-4; D possibly corresponds to TRBD1 (5 bases). Germline assignment: CDR1 SQVTM and CDR2 ANQGSEA. V was trimmed by 5 bases and J by 5 bases, leaving 12 bases between them. The CDR3 consists of 13 residues. CDR3 in DNA: TGCAGCGTTACGGGACCGGGAAATGAAAAACTGTTTTTT. Amino acids: CSVTGPGNEKLFF.

This rearrangement joins TRBV6-5 to TRBJ2-5; no definite D call. V shed 4 bases and J shed 11 bases, with 11 bases lying between them. Germline loops: CDR1 MNHEY, CDR2 SVGAGI. The CDR3 length is 11 residues. CDR3 loop: CASSSRGVQYF. The DNA for the CDR3 is TGTGCCAGCAGTTCCCGTGGGGTGCAGTACTTC.

This clone appeared once. The rearrangement links TRBV6-1 to TRBJ2-7; a possible D gene is TRBD2 (5 bases). V was shortened by 6 bases and J by 8 bases, with 23 bases between the two germline ends. The CDR3 extends over 15 amino acids. The germline V gene has CDR1 MNHNS and CDR2 SASEGT. The CDR3 reads CASSDHWTQVGKQYF. The CDR3 DNA reads as TGTGCCAGCAGCGATCATTGGACTCAGGTCGGCAAGCAGTACTTC.

The chain combines TRBV29-1 with TRBJ2-1, with 8 bases matching TRBD2. The ends lost 5 bases at V and 7 bases at J; junction bases unmatched: 7. The CDR3 has 13 amino acids. The germline V gene encodes CDR1 SQVTM and CDR2 ANQGSEA. The CDR3 reads CSVSGRSTNEQFF. The CDR3, as DNA: TGCAGCGTTAGCGGGAGAAGTACGAATGAGCAGTTCTTC.

The chain recombines TRBV5-1 with TRBJ2-2; TRBD2 might be the D (6 bases). Trimming shortened V by 4 bases and J by 0 bases, and 13 bases separated the two germline ends. Looked up from germline, CDR1 is SGHRS and CDR2 is YFSETQ. The CDR3 is made up of 16 amino acids. CDR3 sequence reads: CASSPRLETNTGELFF. CDR3 sequence (DNA): TGCGCCAGCAGCCCAAGACTAGAGACGAACACCGGGGAGCTGTTTTTT.

The genes are TRBV6-6 and TRBJ1-1, with D unresolved. Trimming took off 8 bases at V and 3 bases at J, with 13 bases between the two ends. Germline V gene sequence: CDR1 MNHNY, CDR2 SVGAGI (reference sequence). The CDR3 spans 13 residues. The CDR3 DNA follows: TGTGCCAGCCACTCGGACGGATACACTGAAGCTTTCTTT. Translated, it gives CASHSDGYTEAFF.

This chain links TRBV28 with TRBJ1-6, with a possible D match to TRBD1 (5 bases). Germline values: CDR1 MDHEN, CDR2 SYDVKM. The CDR3 covers 14 residues. Trimming removed 7 bases from V and 6 bases from J, with 13 bases in between. The CDR3 loop reads CASTLRTSNSPLHF. CDR3 nucleotide sequence: TGTGCCAGCACCTTGCGGACAAGTAATTCACCCCTCCACTTT.

The CDR3 protein is CASSQDWRGGVEQYF. In DNA, the CDR3 is TGCGCCAGCAGCCAAGACTGGCGTGGGGGGGTCGAGCAGTACTTC. J is TRBJ2-7 and V is TRBV4-3, with 7 bases lining up with TRBD2. V was clipped by 0 bases and J by 6 bases; unmatched bases: 8. Germline CDR1 reads LGHNA; CDR2 reads YSLEER. The CDR3 spans 15 residues.

The V call is TRBV5-1, the J call TRBJ2-7; maybe TRBD1 (6 bases). V lost 4 bases and J lost 7, with 15 bases in between. Germline V gene lookup returns CDR1 SGHRS and CDR2 YFSETQ. The CDR3 has 13 residues. The CDR3 nucleotides read TGCGCCAGCAGCACAACAGGGATGGGGGAGCAGTACTTC. It yields the protein CASSTTGMGEQYF.

The chain carries TRBV6-1 and TRBJ1-1; maybe TRBD1 (5 bases). V was cut by 2 bases and J by 6 bases, with 7 bases left in between. Germline loops: CDR1 MNHNS, CDR2 SASEGT. The CDR3 spans 12 residues. The CDR3 DNA reads as TGTGCCAGCAGTGAACGGGGACCTGAAGCTTTCTTT. It codes for CASSERGPEAFF.

This clone was observed a few times. The rearrangement links TRBV18 to TRBJ1-5; 7 bases align to TRBD1. CDR3 length: 17 residues. Germline CDR1 KGHSH, CDR2 LQKENI. Losses at the gene ends were 3 bases for V and 2 bases for J; bases not matched to a gene: 10. The CDR3 region has the DNA TGTGCCAGCTCACCGTACCCAAGGGGGCGAGGCAATCAGCCCCAGCATTTT. As protein: CASSPYPRGRGNQPQHF.

The V gene is TRBV7-2, the J gene TRBJ1-5; 7 bases are a match to TRBD1. The CDR3 extends over 14 amino acids. Germline CDR1 reads SGHTA; CDR2 reads FQGNSA. The trim removed 2 bases at V and 5 bases at J, leaving 3 bases unmatched. The DNA for the CDR3 is TGTGCCAGCAGCTTAACCACAGGGGATCAGCCCCAGCATTTT. It encodes CASSLTTGDQPQHF. Complete variable domain (other parts from reference TRBV7-2 and TRBJ1-5): GAGVSQSPSNKVTEKGKDVELRCDPISGHTALYWYRQSLGQGLEFLIYFQGNSAPDKSGLPSDRFSAERTGGSVSTLTIQRTQQEDSAVYLCASSLTTGDQPQHFGDGTRLSIL.

The chain carries TRBV4-1 and TRBJ1-5, with unresolved D. CDR3 length: 16 amino acids. Germline V lookup: CDR1 MGHRA, CDR2 YSYEKL. V lost 1 base and J lost 4, with 14 bases in between. CDR3 in DNA: TGCGCCAGCAGCCAAGGACGGACCACACGAAATCAGCCCCAGCATTTT. Its translation is CASSQGRTTRNQPQHF.

This clone was detected a few times. The chain links TRBV21-1 to TRBJ1-5. TRBV21-1 is assigned pseudogene status. This CDR3 is 17 amino acids long. CDR3 DNA: TGTGCCAGCAGCAAACGGGGTTACGTAACGGGCAATCAGCCCCAGCATTTT. It yields the protein CASSKRGYVTGNQPQHF.

In this sample, this clone turned up once. Here the CDR3 reads CASSPHVGRDSYEQYF. The CDR3 DNA is TGTGCCAGCAGTCCACACGTGGGCAGAGACTCCTACGAGCAGTACTTC. The chain uses TRBV7-9 and TRBJ2-7; the D is unclear. The CDR3 has 16 residues. Germline CDR1 reads SEHNR; CDR2 reads FQNEAQ (reference sequence). Between the trimmed V and J ends, which lost 6 bases and 0 bases, there was a span of 18 bases.

CDR3 bases: TGTGCCAGCAGTTCGGGACTATCAAACATTCAGTACTTC. Protein: CASSSGLSNIQYF. The rearrangement uses TRBV28 and TRBJ2-4; 7 bases match TRBD2. CDR3 length equals 13 residues. V dropped 4 bases and J dropped 6; count of bases not matched to a gene: 3. Germline V gene lookup returns CDR1 MDHEN and CDR2 SYDVKM.

The chain uses TRBV2 and TRBJ2-3, with D unclear. Trimming took off 7 bases at V and 2 bases at J, with 13 bases between the two ends. The CDR3 length is 14 residues. Germline-derived CDR1 and CDR2 are SNHLY and FYNNEI. Here the CDR3 DNA reads TGTGCCAGCACTCTACATACGAACACAGATACGCAGTATTTT. It translates to CASTLHTNTDTQYF.

J is TRBJ2-7 and V is TRBV4-2, with D possibly matching TRBD2 (6 bases). Trimming stripped 1 base from V and 6 bases from J, with 13 bases between. From germline, CDR1 is LGHNA and CDR2 YNFKEQ. The CDR3 has 14 amino acids. In DNA form, the CDR3 reads TGTGCCAGCAGCCAAGGCGGGGCCGACTTCGAGCAGTACTTC. Translated: CASSQGGADFEQYF.

A remark on this clone: Within the sample, other DNA sequences also encode this same CDR3. The chain recombines TRBV28 with TRBJ2-7; TRBD1 matches at 8 bases. This CDR3 is 12 amino acids long. Per the germline V gene, CDR1 is MDHEN and CDR2 is SYDVKM. J lost 4 bases, V lost 8 bases, and 4 bases had no gene match. The CDR3: CASGQGSYEQYF. The CDR3 region has the DNA TGTGCCAGCGGACAGGGATCATACGAGCAGTACTTC.

The table lists this clone with a count of one. J is TRBJ1-2 and V is TRBV28, with D possibly being TRBD1 (6 bases). Per the germline V gene, CDR1 is MDHEN and CDR2 is SYDVKM. This CDR3 comprises 14 residues. V dropped 7 bases and J dropped 4 bases, with 16 bases sitting between them. The CDR3 reads CASTLGGSGYGYTF. DNA of the CDR3: TGTGCCAGCACTCTAGGGGGGTCGGGCTATGGCTACACCTTC.

The J gene is TRBJ2-4, the V gene TRBV30; D tentatively reads TRBD1 or TRBD2 (5 bases each). The CDR3 runs 13 residues. Trimming stripped 0 bases from V and 7 bases from J, with 10 bases between. Germline loops: CDR1 GTSNPN, CDR2 SVGIG (reference sequence). The CDR3 coding sequence is TGTGCCTGGAGTGTTCAGGGAGCGAACATTCAGTACTTC. Translating gives CAWSVQGANIQYF.

This chain links TRBV7-2 with TRBJ2-3, with D unresolved. Germline V CDR1 and CDR2: SGHTA, FQGNSA. The V end was cut by 5 bases, the J end by 6 bases, with 9 bases between. The CDR3 is 12 amino acids. CDR3 in DNA: TGTGCCAGCAGCGCCGCCGGGGATACGCAGTATTTT. It specifies CASSAAGDTQYF.

J is TRBJ2-7 and V is TRBV5-1, with 8 bases matching TRBD1. The CDR3 is 13 residues long. The ends lost 5 bases at V and 6 bases at J; junction bases unmatched: 7. CDR1 is SGHRS and CDR2 is YFSETQ in the germline V gene. The CDR3 DNA is TGCGCCAGCAGTTACCAGGGGGCGCGCGAGCAGTACTTC. Protein sequence: CASSYQGAREQYF.